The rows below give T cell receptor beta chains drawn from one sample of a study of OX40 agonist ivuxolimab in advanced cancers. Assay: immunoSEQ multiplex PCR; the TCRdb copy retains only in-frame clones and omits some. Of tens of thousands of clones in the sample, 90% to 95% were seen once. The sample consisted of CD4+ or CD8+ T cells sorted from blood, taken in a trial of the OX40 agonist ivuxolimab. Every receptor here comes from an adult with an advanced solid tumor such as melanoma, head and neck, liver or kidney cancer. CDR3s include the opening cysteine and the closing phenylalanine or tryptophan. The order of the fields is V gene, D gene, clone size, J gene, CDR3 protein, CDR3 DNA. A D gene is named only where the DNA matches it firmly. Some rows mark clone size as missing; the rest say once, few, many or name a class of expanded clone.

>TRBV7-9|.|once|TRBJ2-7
CASSLLWSNSYEQYF
TGTGCCAGCAGCTTACTCTGGTCTAACTCCTACGAGCAGTACTTC
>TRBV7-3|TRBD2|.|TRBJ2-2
CASSKRGGSAGTGELFF
TGTGCCAGCAGCAAAAGGGGCGGGAGCGCGGGGACCGGGGAGCTGTTTTTT
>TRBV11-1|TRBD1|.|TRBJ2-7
CASSFRDRGYEQYF
TGTGCCAGCAGCTTCCGGGACAGGGGCTACGAGCAGTACTTC
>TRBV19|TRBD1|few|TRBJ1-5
CASSTTGDNQPQHF
TGTGCCAGTAGTACCACAGGGGACAATCAGCCCCAGCATTTT
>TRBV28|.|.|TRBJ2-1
CASSRLSYNEQFF
TGTGCCAGCAGTCGATTATCCTACAATGAGCAGTTCTTC
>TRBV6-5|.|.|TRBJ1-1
CASSSPMVTEAFF
TGTGCCAGCAGTTCGCCGATGGTAACTGAAGCTTTCTTT
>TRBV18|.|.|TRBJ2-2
CASSPQGGPHTGELFF
TGTGCCAGCTCACCCCAGGGCGGACCCCACACCGGGGAGCTGTTTTTT
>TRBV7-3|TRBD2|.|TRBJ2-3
CASSLMLAGSSDTQYF
TGTGCCAGCAGCTTAATGCTAGCGGGAAGTTCAGATACGCAGTATTTT
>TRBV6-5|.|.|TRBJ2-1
CASSRPGIFYNEQFF
TGTGCCAGCAGTCGTCCGGGAATATTCTACAATGAGCAGTTCTTC
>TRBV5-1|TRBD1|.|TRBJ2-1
CASSLGTGVNEQFF
TGCGCCAGCAGCTTGGGGACAGGGGTGAATGAGCAGTTCTTC
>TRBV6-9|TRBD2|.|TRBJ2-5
CASRWRGGRETQYF
TGTGCCAGCAGGTGGCGGGGGGGAAGGGAGACCCAGTACTTC
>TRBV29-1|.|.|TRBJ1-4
CSVAVYDEKLFF
TGCAGCGTTGCTGTTTACGATGAAAAACTGTTTTTT
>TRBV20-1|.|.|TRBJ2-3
CSARHGDTQYF
TGCAGTGCTAGACATGGGGATACGCAGTATTTT
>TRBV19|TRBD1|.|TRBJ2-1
CASSRDRVSEQFF
TGTGCCAGTAGTAGGGACAGGGTGTCTGAGCAGTTCTTC
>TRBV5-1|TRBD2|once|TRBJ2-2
CASSFLAGVDTGELFF
TGCGCCAGCAGCTTCTTAGCGGGAGTCGACACCGGGGAGCTGTTTTTT